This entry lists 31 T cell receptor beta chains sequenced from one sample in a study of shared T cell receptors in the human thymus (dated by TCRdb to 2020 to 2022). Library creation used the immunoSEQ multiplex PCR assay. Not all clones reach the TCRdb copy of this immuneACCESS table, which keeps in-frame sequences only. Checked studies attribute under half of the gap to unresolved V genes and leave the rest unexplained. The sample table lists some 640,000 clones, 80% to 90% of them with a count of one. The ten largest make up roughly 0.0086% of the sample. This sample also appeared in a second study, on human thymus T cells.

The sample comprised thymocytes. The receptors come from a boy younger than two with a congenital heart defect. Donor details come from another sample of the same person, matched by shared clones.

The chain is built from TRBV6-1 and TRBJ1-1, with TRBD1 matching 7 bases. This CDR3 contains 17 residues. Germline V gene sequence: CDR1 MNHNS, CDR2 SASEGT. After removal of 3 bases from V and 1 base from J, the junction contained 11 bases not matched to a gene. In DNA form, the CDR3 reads TGTGCCAGCAGTGATACCAGACAGGGTCAGGGGAACACTGAAGCTTTCTTT. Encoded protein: CASSDTRQGQGNTEAFF.

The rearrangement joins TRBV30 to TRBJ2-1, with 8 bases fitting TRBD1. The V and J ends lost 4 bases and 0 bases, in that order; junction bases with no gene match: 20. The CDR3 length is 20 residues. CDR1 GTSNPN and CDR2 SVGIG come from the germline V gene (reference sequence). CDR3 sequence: CAWTPGTGIVRGPSYNEQFF. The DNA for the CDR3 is TGTGCCTGGACTCCGGGGACAGGCATTGTGCGGGGACCCTCCTACAATGAGCAGTTCTTC.

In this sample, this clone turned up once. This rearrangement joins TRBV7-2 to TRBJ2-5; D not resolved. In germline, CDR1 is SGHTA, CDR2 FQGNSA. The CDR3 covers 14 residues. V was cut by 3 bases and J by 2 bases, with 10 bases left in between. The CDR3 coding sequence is TGTGCCAGCAGCTTGATACAGTTTCAAGAGACCCAGTACTTC. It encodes CASSLIQFQETQYF.

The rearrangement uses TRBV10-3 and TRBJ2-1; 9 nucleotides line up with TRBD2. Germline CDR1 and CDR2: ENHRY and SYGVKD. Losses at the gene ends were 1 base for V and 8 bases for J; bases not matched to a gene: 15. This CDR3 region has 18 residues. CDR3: CAISEYLFSSGICDEQFF. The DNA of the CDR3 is TGTGCCATCAGTGAGTACCTGTTTTCTAGCGGGATCTGCGATGAGCAGTTCTTC.

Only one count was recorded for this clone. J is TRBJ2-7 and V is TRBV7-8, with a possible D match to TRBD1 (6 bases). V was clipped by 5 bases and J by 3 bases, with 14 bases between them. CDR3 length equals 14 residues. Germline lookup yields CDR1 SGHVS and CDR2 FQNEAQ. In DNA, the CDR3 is TGTGCCAGCAGCGCCAGGGACAACCACTACGAGCAGTACTTC. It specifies CASSARDNHYEQYF.

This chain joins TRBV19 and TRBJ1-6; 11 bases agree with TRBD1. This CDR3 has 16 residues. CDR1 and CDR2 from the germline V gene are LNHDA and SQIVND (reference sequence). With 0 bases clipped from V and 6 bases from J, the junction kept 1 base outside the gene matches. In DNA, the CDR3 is TGTGCCAGTAGTATAGAGGGACAGGGGGTTAATTCACCCCTCCACTTT. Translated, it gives CASSIEGQGVNSPLHF.

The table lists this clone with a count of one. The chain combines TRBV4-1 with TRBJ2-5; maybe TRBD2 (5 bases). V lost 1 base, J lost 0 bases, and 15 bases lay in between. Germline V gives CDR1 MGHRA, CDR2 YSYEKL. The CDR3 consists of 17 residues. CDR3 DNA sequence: TGCGCCAGCAGCCAAGTTATTATTCTAGCCCACCAAGAGACCCAGTACTTC. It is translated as CASSQVIILAHQETQYF.

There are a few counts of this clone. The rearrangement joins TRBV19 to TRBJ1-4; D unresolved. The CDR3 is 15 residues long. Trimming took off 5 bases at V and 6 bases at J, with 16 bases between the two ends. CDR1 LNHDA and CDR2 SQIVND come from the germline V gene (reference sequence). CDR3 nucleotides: TGTGCCAGTAGTCCTGAGCCAGAGGGAGATGAAAAACTGTTTTTT. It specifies CASSPEPEGDEKLFF.

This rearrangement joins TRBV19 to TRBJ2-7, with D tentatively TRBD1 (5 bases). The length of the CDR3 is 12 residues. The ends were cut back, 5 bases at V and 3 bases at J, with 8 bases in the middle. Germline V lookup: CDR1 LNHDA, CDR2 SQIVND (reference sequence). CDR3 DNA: TGTGCCAGTAGTTCCGACAGCTACGAGCAGTACTTC. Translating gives CASSSDSYEQYF.

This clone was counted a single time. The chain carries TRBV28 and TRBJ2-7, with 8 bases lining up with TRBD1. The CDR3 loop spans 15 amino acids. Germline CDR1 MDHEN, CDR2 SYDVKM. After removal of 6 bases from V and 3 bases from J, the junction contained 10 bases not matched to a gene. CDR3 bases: TGTGCCAGCAGCCCCTTAGACAGGGGATTCTACGAGCAGTACTTC. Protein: CASSPLDRGFYEQYF. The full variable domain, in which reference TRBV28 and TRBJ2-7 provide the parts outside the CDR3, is DVKVTQSSRYLVKRTGEKVFLECVQDMDHENMFWYRQDPGLGLRLIYFSYDVKMKEKGDIPEGYSVSREKKERFSLILESASTNQTSMYLCASSPLDRGFYEQYFGPGTRLTVT.

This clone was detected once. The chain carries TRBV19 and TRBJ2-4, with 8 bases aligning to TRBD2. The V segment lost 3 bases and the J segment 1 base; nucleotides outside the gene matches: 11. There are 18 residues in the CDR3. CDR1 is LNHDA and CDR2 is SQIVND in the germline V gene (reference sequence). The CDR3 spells CASSIGASGSEAKNIQYF. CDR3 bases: TGTGCCAGTAGTATCGGGGCCAGCGGGAGTGAGGCCAAAAACATTCAGTACTTC.

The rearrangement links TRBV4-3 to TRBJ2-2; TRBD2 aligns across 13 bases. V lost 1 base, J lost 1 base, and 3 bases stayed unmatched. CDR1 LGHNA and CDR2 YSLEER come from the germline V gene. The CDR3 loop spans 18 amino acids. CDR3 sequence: CASSQGTSGGLNTGELFF. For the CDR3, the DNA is TGCGCCAGCAGCCAAGGGACTAGCGGGGGCTTGAACACCGGGGAGCTGTTTTTT.

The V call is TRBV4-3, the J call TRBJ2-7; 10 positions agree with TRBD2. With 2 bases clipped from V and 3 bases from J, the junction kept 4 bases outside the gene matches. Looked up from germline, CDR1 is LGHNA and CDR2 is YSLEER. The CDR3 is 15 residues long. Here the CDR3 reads CASSQKAGGVYEQYF. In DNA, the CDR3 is TGCGCCAGCAGCCAAAAAGCGGGAGGGGTCTACGAGCAGTACTTC.

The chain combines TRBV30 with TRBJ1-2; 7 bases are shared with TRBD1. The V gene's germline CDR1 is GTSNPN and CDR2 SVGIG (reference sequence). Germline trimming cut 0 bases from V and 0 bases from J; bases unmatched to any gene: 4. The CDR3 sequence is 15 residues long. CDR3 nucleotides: TGTGCCTGGAGTGTCTCAGGGGGAGCTAACTATGGCTACACCTTC. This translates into CAWSVSGGANYGYTF.

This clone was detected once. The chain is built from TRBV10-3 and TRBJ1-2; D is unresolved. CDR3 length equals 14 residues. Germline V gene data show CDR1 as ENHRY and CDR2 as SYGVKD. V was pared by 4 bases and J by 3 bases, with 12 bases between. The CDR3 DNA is TGTGCCATCAGTGCAGGATCTTTTGACTATGGCTACACCTTC. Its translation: CAISAGSFDYGYTF.

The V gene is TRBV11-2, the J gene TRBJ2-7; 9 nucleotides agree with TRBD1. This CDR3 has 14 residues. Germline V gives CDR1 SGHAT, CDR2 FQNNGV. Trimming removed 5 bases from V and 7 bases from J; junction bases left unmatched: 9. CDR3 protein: CASSLGQGQGEQYF. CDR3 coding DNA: TGTGCCAGCAGCCTGGGACAGGGCCAGGGGGAGCAGTACTTC.

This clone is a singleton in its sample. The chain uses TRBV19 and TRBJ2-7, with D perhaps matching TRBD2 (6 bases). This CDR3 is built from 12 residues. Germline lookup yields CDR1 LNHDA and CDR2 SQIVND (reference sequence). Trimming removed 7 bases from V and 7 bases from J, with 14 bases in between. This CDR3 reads CASIGVAGEQYF. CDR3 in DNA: TGTGCCAGTATTGGGGTTGCGGGGGAGCAGTACTTC.

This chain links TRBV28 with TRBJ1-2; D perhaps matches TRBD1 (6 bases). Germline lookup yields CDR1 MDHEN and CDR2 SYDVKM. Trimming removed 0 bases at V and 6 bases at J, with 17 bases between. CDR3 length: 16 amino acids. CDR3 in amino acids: CASSLWPSAGAHGYTF. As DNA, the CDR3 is TGTGCCAGCAGTTTATGGCCTTCGGCGGGGGCGCATGGCTACACCTTC.

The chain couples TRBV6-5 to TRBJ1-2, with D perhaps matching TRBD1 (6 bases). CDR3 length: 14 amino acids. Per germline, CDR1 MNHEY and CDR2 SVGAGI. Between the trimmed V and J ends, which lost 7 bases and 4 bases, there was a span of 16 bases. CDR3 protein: CASKRPGGSYGYTF. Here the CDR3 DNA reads TGTGCCAGCAAACGACCGGGGGGCAGCTATGGCTACACCTTC.

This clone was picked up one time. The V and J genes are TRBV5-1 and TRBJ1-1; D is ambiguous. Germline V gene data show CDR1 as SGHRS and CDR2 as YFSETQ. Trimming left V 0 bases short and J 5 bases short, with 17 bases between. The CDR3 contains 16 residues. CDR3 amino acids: CASSLDGWGVKTEAFF. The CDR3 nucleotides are TGCGCCAGCAGCTTGGATGGTTGGGGAGTAAAGACTGAAGCTTTCTTT.

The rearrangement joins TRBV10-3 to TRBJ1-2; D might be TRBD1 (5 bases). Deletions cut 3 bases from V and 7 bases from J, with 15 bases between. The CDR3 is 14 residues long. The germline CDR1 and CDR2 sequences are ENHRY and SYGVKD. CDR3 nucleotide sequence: TGTGCCATCAGTGACGCAGGGAATGTTCGTGGCTACACCTTC. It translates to CAISDAGNVRGYTF.

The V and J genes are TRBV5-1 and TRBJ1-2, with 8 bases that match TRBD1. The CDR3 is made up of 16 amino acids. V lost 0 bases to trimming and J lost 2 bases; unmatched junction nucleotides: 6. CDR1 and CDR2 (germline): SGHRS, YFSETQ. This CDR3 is CASSLGDRLLNYGYTF. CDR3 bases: TGCGCCAGCAGCTTGGGGGACAGGCTCCTCAACTATGGCTACACCTTC.

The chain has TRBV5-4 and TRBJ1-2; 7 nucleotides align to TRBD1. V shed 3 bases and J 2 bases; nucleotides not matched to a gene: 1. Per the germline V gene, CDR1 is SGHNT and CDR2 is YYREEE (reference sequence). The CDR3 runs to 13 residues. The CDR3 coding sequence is TGTGCCAGCAGCTCACAGGGGAACTATGGCTACACCTTC. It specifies CASSSQGNYGYTF.

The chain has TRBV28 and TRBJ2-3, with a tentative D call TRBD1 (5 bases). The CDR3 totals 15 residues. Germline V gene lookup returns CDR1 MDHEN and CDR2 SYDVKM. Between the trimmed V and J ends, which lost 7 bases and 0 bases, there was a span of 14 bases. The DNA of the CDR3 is TGTGCCAGCACTTCAGGGATAACTAGCACAGATACGCAGTATTTT. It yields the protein CASTSGITSTDTQYF.

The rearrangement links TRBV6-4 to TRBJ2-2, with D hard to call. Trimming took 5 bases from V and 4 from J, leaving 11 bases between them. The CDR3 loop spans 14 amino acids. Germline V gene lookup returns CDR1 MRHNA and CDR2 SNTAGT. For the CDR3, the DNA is TGTGCCAGCAGTTTCAGGTCCTTCACCGGGGAGCTGTTTTTT. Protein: CASSFRSFTGELFF.

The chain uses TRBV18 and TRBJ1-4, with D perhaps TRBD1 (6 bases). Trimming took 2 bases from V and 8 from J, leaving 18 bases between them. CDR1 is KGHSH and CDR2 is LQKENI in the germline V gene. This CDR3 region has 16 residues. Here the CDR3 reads CASSPTDSLQGEKLFF. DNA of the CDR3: TGTGCCAGCTCACCAACCGACAGTTTACAGGGCGAAAAACTGTTTTTT.

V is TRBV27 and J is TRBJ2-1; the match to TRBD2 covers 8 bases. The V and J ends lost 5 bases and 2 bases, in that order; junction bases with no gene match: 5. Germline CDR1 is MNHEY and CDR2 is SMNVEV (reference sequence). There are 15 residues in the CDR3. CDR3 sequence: CASSHGRGPYNEQFF. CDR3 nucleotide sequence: TGTGCCAGCAGTCACGGGAGGGGCCCCTACAATGAGCAGTTCTTC.

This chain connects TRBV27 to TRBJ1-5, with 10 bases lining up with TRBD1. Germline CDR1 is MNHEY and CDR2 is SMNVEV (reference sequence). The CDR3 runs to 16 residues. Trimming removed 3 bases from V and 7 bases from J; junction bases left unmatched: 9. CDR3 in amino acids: CASSLGGTGAHQPQHF. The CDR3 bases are TGTGCCAGCAGTTTGGGCGGGACAGGGGCCCACCAGCCCCAGCATTTT.

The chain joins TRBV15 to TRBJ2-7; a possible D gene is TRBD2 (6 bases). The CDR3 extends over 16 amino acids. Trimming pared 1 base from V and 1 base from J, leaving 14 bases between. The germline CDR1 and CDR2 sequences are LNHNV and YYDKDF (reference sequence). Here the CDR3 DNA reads TGTGCCACCAGCAGAGGAGGCGGGAACAATTCCTACGAGCAGTACTTC. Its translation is CATSRGGGNNSYEQYF.

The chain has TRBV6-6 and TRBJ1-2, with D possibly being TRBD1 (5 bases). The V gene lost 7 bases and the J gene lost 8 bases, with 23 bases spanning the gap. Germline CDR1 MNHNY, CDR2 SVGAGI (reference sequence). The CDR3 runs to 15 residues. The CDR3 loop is CASIQSRVSLCGYTF. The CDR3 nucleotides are TGTGCCAGCATCCAAAGCAGGGTTTCTCTATGCGGCTACACCTTC.

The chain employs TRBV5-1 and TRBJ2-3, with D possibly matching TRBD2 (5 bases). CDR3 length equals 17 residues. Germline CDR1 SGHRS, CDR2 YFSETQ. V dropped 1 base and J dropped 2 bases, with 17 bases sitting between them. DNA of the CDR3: TGCGCCAGCAGCTTGATCGTTTCCGGGGTCCTCACAGATACGCAGTATTTT. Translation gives CASSLIVSGVLTDTQYF.